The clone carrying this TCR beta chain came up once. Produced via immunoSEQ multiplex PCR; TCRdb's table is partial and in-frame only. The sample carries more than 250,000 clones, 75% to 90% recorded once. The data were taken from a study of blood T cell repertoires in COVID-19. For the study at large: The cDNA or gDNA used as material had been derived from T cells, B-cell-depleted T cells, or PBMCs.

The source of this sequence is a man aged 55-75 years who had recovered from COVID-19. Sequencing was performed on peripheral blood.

The CDR3 nucleotides are TGTGCCAGCAGCCCTAGGACAGGGGATAGGAATGAGCAGTTCTTC. Translated: CASSPRTGDRNEQFF. J is TRBJ2-1 and V is TRBV5-4, with 9 bases that match TRBD1. The CDR3 consists of 15 residues. Per the germline V gene, CDR1 is SGHNT and CDR2 is YYREEE (reference sequence). V lost 4 bases to trimming and J lost 7 bases; unmatched junction nucleotides: 9.